This is a list of T cell receptor beta chains from one sample in a study of blood T cell repertoires in COVID-19. The repertoire was sequenced with immunoSEQ multiplex PCR; TCRdb's copy has only in-frame clones and lacks some. The table shows 310,000 or so clones, with 70% to 90% occurring only once. The sample was PBMCs or T cells enriched from blood (not recorded which). Receptor source: a woman in her 30s who had recovered from COVID-19. CDR3s include the opening cysteine and the closing phenylalanine or tryptophan. Each record gives: CDR3 DNA, CDR3 protein, J gene, V gene, clone size, D gene. The D gene is left open where the match is weak. Clone size is stated in some rows and not others, as once, few, many or a class when expanded.

cdr3_nt: TGTGCCACCAGCAGAGGCTGGAGTGAGAGCCAGCCCCAGCATTTT
cdr3_aa: CATSRGWSESQPQHF
j_call: TRBJ1-5
v_call: TRBV15
clone_size: .
d_call: .

cdr3_nt: TGTGCCTGGACAGGGAGGGGGTCCTACGAGCAGTACTTC
cdr3_aa: CAWTGRGSYEQYF
j_call: TRBJ2-7
v_call: TRBV30
clone_size: .
d_call: .

cdr3_nt: TGTGCCAGCGGGTTTCAGCCCCAGCATTTT
cdr3_aa: CASGFQPQHF
j_call: TRBJ1-5
v_call: TRBV19
clone_size: .
d_call: .

cdr3_nt: TGTGCCAGCAGCCCGGACAGGGTAAACTATGGCTACACCTTC
cdr3_aa: CASSPDRVNYGYTF
j_call: TRBJ1-2
v_call: TRBV5-6
clone_size: .
d_call: TRBD1

cdr3_nt: TGTGCCACCAGCTTGGGGGACAGGGGGAATGGCTACACCTTC
cdr3_aa: CATSLGDRGNGYTF
j_call: TRBJ1-2
v_call: TRBV15
clone_size: few
d_call: TRBD1

cdr3_nt: TGTGCCAGCAGCTTAGGGACAGGAGGAAACTATGGCTACACCTTC
cdr3_aa: CASSLGTGGNYGYTF
j_call: TRBJ1-2
v_call: TRBV7-2
clone_size: .
d_call: TRBD1

cdr3_nt: TGTGCCAGCAGACTTCGGACAGGGACGAACACTGAAGCTTTCTTT
cdr3_aa: CASRLRTGTNTEAFF
j_call: TRBJ1-1
v_call: TRBV2
clone_size: .
d_call: TRBD1

cdr3_nt: TGTGCCAGCAGCTTGCGGAGCCAGCCCCAGCATTTT
cdr3_aa: CASSLRSQPQHF
j_call: TRBJ1-5
v_call: TRBV5-6
clone_size: .
d_call: .

cdr3_nt: TGTGCCAGCAGCCCTCGAGACGGAGTATACAATGAGCAGTTCTTC
cdr3_aa: CASSPRDGVYNEQFF
j_call: TRBJ2-1
v_call: TRBV9
clone_size: .
d_call: .

cdr3_nt: TGTGCCAGCTCACCCCTGCAGGGTAGGGGCACAGATACGCAGTATTTT
cdr3_aa: CASSPLQGRGTDTQYF
j_call: TRBJ2-3
v_call: TRBV18
clone_size: .
d_call: .

cdr3_nt: TGTGCCTGGGCGGGACTACACGAGACCCAGTACTTC
cdr3_aa: CAWAGLHETQYF
j_call: TRBJ2-5
v_call: TRBV30
clone_size: .
d_call: TRBD2

cdr3_nt: TGCAGCGTCTCGACAGGGGGAGGGACTGAAGCTTTCTTT
cdr3_aa: CSVSTGGGTEAFF
j_call: TRBJ1-1
v_call: TRBV29-1
clone_size: .
d_call: TRBD1

cdr3_nt: TGTGCCATCAGTGAGTCTTGGGGGGATCAGCCCCAGCATTTT
cdr3_aa: CAISESWGDQPQHF
j_call: TRBJ1-5
v_call: TRBV10-3
clone_size: .
d_call: .

cdr3_nt: TGCAGTGCTTCGGCGGGCGAGCAGTACTTC
cdr3_aa: CSASAGEQYF
j_call: TRBJ2-7
v_call: TRBV20-1
clone_size: .
d_call: .

cdr3_nt: TGTGCCAGCAGCTTAACGGGAGGGGTGGATCAGCCCCAGCATTTT
cdr3_aa: CASSLTGGVDQPQHF
j_call: TRBJ1-5
v_call: TRBV7-3
clone_size: .
d_call: .

cdr3_nt: TGCGCCAGCAGCCAGTCCGGGAGCTCCTATAATTCACCCCTCCACTTT
cdr3_aa: CASSQSGSSYNSPLHF
j_call: TRBJ1-6
v_call: TRBV4-3
clone_size: .
d_call: .

cdr3_nt: TGCGCCAGCAGCCCGGACAACCTCTCTGGAAACACCATATATTTT
cdr3_aa: CASSPDNLSGNTIYF
j_call: TRBJ1-3
v_call: TRBV5-1
clone_size: once
d_call: .

cdr3_nt: TGCGCCAGCAGCTTAAGACAGGGGCGGAACACCGGGGAGCTGTTTTTT
cdr3_aa: CASSLRQGRNTGELFF
j_call: TRBJ2-2
v_call: TRBV5-1
clone_size: .
d_call: TRBD1

cdr3_nt: TGTGCCAGCAGCCGGAATGGACAGGGGGCGTTTCAGCCCCAGCATTTT
cdr3_aa: CASSRNGQGAFQPQHF
j_call: TRBJ1-5
v_call: TRBV28
clone_size: .
d_call: TRBD1

cdr3_nt: TGCGCCAGCAGCCAAGTTCTCCGCCTCCGGGCAGATACGCAGTATTTT
cdr3_aa: CASSQVLRLRADTQYF
j_call: TRBJ2-3
v_call: TRBV4-1
clone_size: .
d_call: .

cdr3_nt: TGTGCCACCCGAGGACAGGGGTATACCGGGGAGCTGTTTTTT
cdr3_aa: CATRGQGYTGELFF
j_call: TRBJ2-2
v_call: TRBV19
clone_size: once
d_call: TRBD1

cdr3_nt: TGTGCCAGCAGCCAAAACAACAGGGGGCGGAATTCACCCCTCCACTTT
cdr3_aa: CASSQNNRGRNSPLHF
j_call: TRBJ1-6
v_call: TRBV3-1/TRBV3-2
clone_size: few
d_call: TRBD1

cdr3_nt: TGTGCCAGCAGCCACCGGGACAGGGTTAACTATGGCTACACCTTC
cdr3_aa: CASSHRDRVNYGYTF
j_call: TRBJ1-2
v_call: TRBV3-1/TRBV3-2
clone_size: .
d_call: TRBD1

cdr3_nt: TGCGCCAGCAGTTATGGACAGTCAACTAACTATGGCTACACCTTC
cdr3_aa: CASSYGQSTNYGYTF
j_call: TRBJ1-2
v_call: TRBV5-1
clone_size: .
d_call: .

cdr3_nt: TGTGCCAGCAGTTTCCTAGAGCGGGGGGATGGCTACACCTTC
cdr3_aa: CASSFLERGDGYTF
j_call: TRBJ1-2
v_call: TRBV6-5
clone_size: .
d_call: .

cdr3_nt: TGTGCCAGCAGCCCTTGGTTGGCGGGGGCCCTTAAAGAGCAGTATTTT
cdr3_aa: CASSPWLAGALKEQYF
j_call: TRBJ2-3
v_call: TRBV5-6
clone_size: .
d_call: .

cdr3_nt: TGTGCCAGTAATCGTCGTGTCGGGGGGACCTACGAGCAGTACTTC
cdr3_aa: CASNRRVGGTYEQYF
j_call: TRBJ2-7
v_call: TRBV19
clone_size: .
d_call: TRBD2

cdr3_nt: TGTGCCATCACAGGGACAGCCGGCTACACCTTC
cdr3_aa: CAITGTAGYTF
j_call: TRBJ1-2
v_call: TRBV10-3
clone_size: .
d_call: TRBD1

cdr3_nt: TGCGCCAGCAGCTTGGGACCCCCGGGGTTCGAGCAGTACTTC
cdr3_aa: CASSLGPPGFEQYF
j_call: TRBJ2-7
v_call: TRBV5-1
clone_size: .
d_call: .

cdr3_nt: TGTGCCAGCCGCGGGGGCTCCTACGAGCAGTACTTC
cdr3_aa: CASRGGSYEQYF
j_call: TRBJ2-7
v_call: TRBV12-3/TRBV12-4
clone_size: .
d_call: TRBD2

cdr3_nt: TGCGCCAGCAGCGAACAGGGAGGCAATCAGCCCCAGCATTTT
cdr3_aa: CASSEQGGNQPQHF
j_call: TRBJ1-5
v_call: TRBV5-1
clone_size: once
d_call: .

cdr3_nt: TGTGCCAGCAGCTTAGCAGGGAACACTGAAGCTTTCTTT
cdr3_aa: CASSLAGNTEAFF
j_call: TRBJ1-1
v_call: TRBV11-2
clone_size: .
d_call: .

cdr3_nt: TGTGCCAGCACCGGGGGGGTTTCGGAAGCTTTCTTT
cdr3_aa: CASTGGVSEAFF
j_call: TRBJ1-1
v_call: TRBV28
clone_size: .
d_call: .

cdr3_nt: TGTGCCAGCAGCTTATCGCGGAACACTGAAGCTTTCTTT
cdr3_aa: CASSLSRNTEAFF
j_call: TRBJ1-1
v_call: TRBV11-3
clone_size: few
d_call: .

cdr3_nt: TGCGCCAGCCGGGACGGCGGAACGACAGGCACTGAAGCTTTCTTT
cdr3_aa: CASRDGGTTGTEAFF
j_call: TRBJ1-1
v_call: TRBV5-1
clone_size: .
d_call: .

cdr3_nt: TGTGCCAGCAGGGGGTCGGGGAGCGCAGATACGCAGTATTTT
cdr3_aa: CASRGSGSADTQYF
j_call: TRBJ2-3
v_call: TRBV2
clone_size: .
d_call: .

cdr3_nt: TGTGCCAGCAGCACCCGGACAGGCACTCTGGTTTATGGCTACACCTTC
cdr3_aa: CASSTRTGTLVYGYTF
j_call: TRBJ1-2
v_call: TRBV7-9
clone_size: once
d_call: TRBD1

cdr3_nt: TGTGCCAGCAGCCAAGGACAGAGCTATGGCTACACCTTC
cdr3_aa: CASSQGQSYGYTF
j_call: TRBJ1-2
v_call: TRBV7-9
clone_size: once
d_call: .

cdr3_nt: TGTGCCAGCAGTGTAGACAGGGGCTTCGAGCAGTACTTC
cdr3_aa: CASSVDRGFEQYF
j_call: TRBJ2-7
v_call: TRBV12-3/TRBV12-4
clone_size: .
d_call: TRBD1

cdr3_nt: TGTGCCAGCACCCGGACAGCCGTCTCCTATAATTCACCCCTCCACTTT
cdr3_aa: CASTRTAVSYNSPLHF
j_call: TRBJ1-6
v_call: TRBV27
clone_size: .
d_call: .

cdr3_nt: TGCGCCAGCAGGCCCGGACAAGATAGCAATCAGCCCCAGCATTTT
cdr3_aa: CASRPGQDSNQPQHF
j_call: TRBJ1-5
v_call: TRBV10-2
clone_size: .
d_call: .

cdr3_nt: TGCAGCGCTCAGGGTGGTTCAAGGGCCGGTGATACGCAGTATTTT
cdr3_aa: CSAQGGSRAGDTQYF
j_call: TRBJ2-3
v_call: TRBV29-1
clone_size: .
d_call: .

cdr3_nt: TGTGCCAGCAAGGACAGGGCATATGGCTACACCTTC
cdr3_aa: CASKDRAYGYTF
j_call: TRBJ1-2
v_call: TRBV6-5
clone_size: .
d_call: TRBD1

cdr3_nt: TGTGCCAGCAAAATACTAGCTAGGGGCACAGATACGCAGTATTTT
cdr3_aa: CASKILARGTDTQYF
j_call: TRBJ2-3
v_call: TRBV6-5
clone_size: once
d_call: .

cdr3_nt: TGTGCCAGCAGCTTGGGTGGGACTAACGAATACGAGCAGTACTTC
cdr3_aa: CASSLGGTNEYEQYF
j_call: TRBJ2-7
v_call: TRBV5-4
clone_size: .
d_call: TRBD2

cdr3_nt: TGTGCCAGCAGCCCTTCCGGAACGGGTGGCTACACCTTC
cdr3_aa: CASSPSGTGGYTF
j_call: TRBJ1-2
v_call: TRBV7-3
clone_size: once
d_call: .

cdr3_nt: TGTGCCTGGAGTACAGGGGGGAATCAGCCCCAGCATTTT
cdr3_aa: CAWSTGGNQPQHF
j_call: TRBJ1-5
v_call: TRBV30
clone_size: .
d_call: TRBD1

cdr3_nt: TGTGCCTGGAGCGAGGGGGTGGGTGACAATCAGCCCCAGCATTTT
cdr3_aa: CAWSEGVGDNQPQHF
j_call: TRBJ1-5
v_call: TRBV30
clone_size: .
d_call: .

cdr3_nt: TGTGCCACCAGTGATGTTAGGTCACGGCAGGTACATTCACCCCTCCACTTT
cdr3_aa: CATSDVRSRQVHSPLHF
j_call: TRBJ1-6
v_call: TRBV24-1
clone_size: .
d_call: .

cdr3_nt: TGTGCCAGCAGTCGTCCACCGCCAACCAGTAAAGATGGAAACACCATATATTTT
cdr3_aa: CASSRPPPTSKDGNTIYF
j_call: TRBJ1-3
v_call: TRBV2
clone_size: .
d_call: .

cdr3_nt: TGTGCCAGCAGCGCCGACAGCTACGAGCAGTACTTC
cdr3_aa: CASSADSYEQYF
j_call: TRBJ2-7
v_call: TRBV11-2
clone_size: .
d_call: .

cdr3_nt: TGTGCCAGCAGCTACGGACAGCCCTATGGCTACACCTTC
cdr3_aa: CASSYGQPYGYTF
j_call: TRBJ1-2
v_call: TRBV5-6
clone_size: .
d_call: .

cdr3_nt: TGTGCCAGCAGCTTAAAAGCGGCGGCTGGCTACACCTTC
cdr3_aa: CASSLKAAAGYTF
j_call: TRBJ1-2
v_call: TRBV14
clone_size: .
d_call: .

cdr3_nt: TGTGCCAGCAGTTATCGCCGGGGAGGGACCTATGGCTACACCTTC
cdr3_aa: CASSYRRGGTYGYTF
j_call: TRBJ1-2
v_call: TRBV6-5
clone_size: .
d_call: .

cdr3_nt: TGTGCCAGCACACGGACAGACTATGGCTACACCTTC
cdr3_aa: CASTRTDYGYTF
j_call: TRBJ1-2
v_call: TRBV7-9
clone_size: once
d_call: .

cdr3_nt: TGTGCCAGCCAATCGGGACAGGGGGCAGATACGCAGTATTTT
cdr3_aa: CASQSGQGADTQYF
j_call: TRBJ2-3
v_call: TRBV2
clone_size: few
d_call: TRBD1

cdr3_nt: TGTGCCAGCAGTCGAGCCGGGACTGGCCACCAGCGCGATCAGCCCCAGCATTTT
cdr3_aa: CASSRAGTGHQRDQPQHF
j_call: TRBJ1-5
v_call: TRBV6-6
clone_size: .
d_call: .

cdr3_nt: TGTGCCAGCAGCGGGGCGACAGTCTATGGCTACACCTTC
cdr3_aa: CASSGATVYGYTF
j_call: TRBJ1-2
v_call: TRBV7-9
clone_size: .
d_call: .